A selection of T cell receptor beta chains follows, all from one sample in a study of tumor-infiltrating lymphocytes in primary liver carcinoma. MiXCR, applied by TCRdb to the multiplex PCR reads, yields one record per CDR3 protein. The sample holds fewer than 350,000 distinct CDR3 sequences, roughly 61% seen once. The source material was peripheral blood. These receptors came from a man aged 40-55 years with primary liver carcinoma and hepatitis B virus infection. The CDR3 runs from the conserved cysteine through the conserved F or W. The order of the fields is V gene, clone size, D gene, J gene, CDR3 protein, CDR3 DNA. D genes are given only for firm matches. Size values are once, few and many counts, or a class for expanded clones, and some rows have none.

V gene: TRBV28; clone size: few; D gene: .; J gene: TRBJ2-7; CDR3 protein: CASSGKHNYEQYF; CDR3 DNA: TGTGCCAGCAGTGGGAAACACAACTACGAGCAGTACTTC
V gene: TRBV6-6; clone size: .; D gene: .; J gene: TRBJ2-3; CDR3 protein: CASNPMDTQYF; CDR3 DNA: TGTGCCAGCAACCCCATGGATACGCAGTATTTT
V gene: TRBV5-4; clone size: .; D gene: TRBD2; J gene: TRBJ2-5; CDR3 protein: CASSPYGGLAGKETQYF; CDR3 DNA: TGTGCCAGCAGCCCCTATGGGGGACTAGCGGGAAAAGAGACCCAGTACTTC
V gene: TRBV6-2/TRBV6-3; clone size: .; D gene: .; J gene: TRBJ1-2; CDR3 protein: CASSSDSGAYGYIF; CDR3 DNA: TGTGCCAGCAGTTCCGACTCCGGCGCGTATGGCTACATCTTC
V gene: TRBV11-2; clone size: .; D gene: .; J gene: TRBJ2-7; CDR3 protein: CASSLSVGKRYF; CDR3 DNA: TGTGCCAGCAGCTTATCTGTTGGCAAGCGGTACTTC
V gene: TRBV5-4; clone size: .; D gene: .; J gene: TRBJ2-5; CDR3 protein: CAISLPDRETQYF; CDR3 DNA: TGTGCCATCAGCCTTCCAGACAGGGAGACCCAGTACTTC
V gene: TRBV29-1; clone size: .; D gene: .; J gene: TRBJ2-5; CDR3 protein: CSVEWSVAEIQYF; CDR3 DNA: TGCAGCGTTGAGTGGTCGGTGGCGGAGATCCAGTACTTC
V gene: TRBV4-3; clone size: once; D gene: .; J gene: TRBJ1-5; CDR3 protein: CASSQDGSGTDTQHF; CDR3 DNA: TGCGCCAGCAGCCAAGACGGGTCAGGCACAGATACGCAGCATTTT
V gene: TRBV29-1; clone size: .; D gene: .; J gene: TRBJ2-7; CDR3 protein: CSVRTACGQYF; CDR3 DNA: TGCAGCGTTCGGACAGCATGCGGGCAGTACTTC
V gene: TRBV6-2/TRBV6-3; clone size: many; D gene: .; J gene: TRBJ1-1; CDR3 protein: CASSSGAGNTEAFF; CDR3 DNA: TGTGCCAGCAGTTCTGGGGCCGGGAACACTGAAGCTTTCTTT
V gene: TRBV10-2; clone size: .; D gene: .; J gene: TRBJ2-7; CDR3 protein: CASSEEVVAYGQYF; CDR3 DNA: TGCGCCAGCAGTGAGGAGGTGGTTGCCTATGGGCAGTACTTC
V gene: TRBV28; clone size: .; D gene: .; J gene: TRBJ2-1; CDR3 protein: CAGNLAGPGREQFF; CDR3 DNA: TGTGCCGGCAATTTGGCCGGACCGGGACGTGAGCAGTTCTTC
V gene: TRBV28; clone size: few; D gene: .; J gene: TRBJ2-1; CDR3 protein: CASSFLAGYNEQFF; CDR3 DNA: TGTGCCAGCAGTTTCCTTGCGGGATACAATGAGCAGTTCTTC
V gene: TRBV28; clone size: few; D gene: TRBD2; J gene: TRBJ2-7; CDR3 protein: CASLAGGGEQYF; CDR3 DNA: TGTGCCAGTCTAGCGGGAGGGGGCGAGCAGTACTTC
V gene: TRBV14; clone size: few; D gene: .; J gene: TRBJ2-1; CDR3 protein: CASSLTGGASYNEQFF; CDR3 DNA: TGTGCCAGCAGCCTCACAGGGGGGGCTTCCTACAATGAGCAGTTCTTC
V gene: TRBV29-1; clone size: .; D gene: TRBD2; J gene: TRBJ2-3; CDR3 protein: CSGQGLAGPDTQYF; CDR3 DNA: TGCAGCGGTCAGGGCCTAGCGGGACCTGATACGCAGTATTTT
V gene: TRBV11-3; clone size: .; D gene: TRBD2; J gene: TRBJ2-5; CDR3 protein: CASSPGLAGREALHF; CDR3 DNA: TGTGCCAGCAGCCCGGGACTAGCGGGACGAGAGGCCCTGCACTTC
V gene: TRBV12-3/TRBV12-4; clone size: .; D gene: .; J gene: TRBJ1-3; CDR3 protein: CASSSWPQGSLTGNTIYF; CDR3 DNA: TGTGCCAGCAGTTCATGGCCCCAGGGGAGTCTAACTGGAAACACCATATATTTT
V gene: TRBV28; clone size: many; D gene: .; J gene: TRBJ2-3; CDR3 protein: CASSSGTDTQYF; CDR3 DNA: TGTGCCAGCAGTTCCGGCACAGATACGCAGTATTTT
V gene: TRBV6-2/TRBV6-3; clone size: .; D gene: TRBD2; J gene: TRBJ2-7; CDR3 protein: CTSSSGLAGFSYERYF; CDR3 DNA: TGTACCAGCAGTTCAGGACTAGCGGGATTCTCCTACGAGCGGTACTTC
V gene: TRBV13; clone size: many; D gene: .; J gene: TRBJ2-3; CDR3 protein: CASSRWDGSTDTQYF; CDR3 DNA: TGTGCCAGCAGCCGGTGGGACGGTAGCACAGATACGCAGTATTTT
V gene: TRBV1; clone size: .; D gene: .; J gene: TRBJ2-2; CDR3 protein: CTSSQLGQRTNTVELFF; CDR3 DNA: TGCACCAGCAGCCAACTCGGGCAGCGGACGAACACCGTGGAGCTGTTTTTT